The clone carrying this T cell receptor (beta chain) was found once. In the study's own analysis: The assay estimated nucleated cells by amplifying reference gene primers. Method: immunoSEQ multiplex PCR; TCRdb's copy keeps in-frame clones and lacks some. V and J calls and clone size are those listed in that table; D and trimming were worked out from the DNA. The table shows about 480,000 clones, with 70% to 90% occurring only once. The entry originates in a study of blood T cell repertoires in COVID-19. Turning to the study itself: Both acute and convalescent COVID-19 samples were obtained from the United States, Italy and Spain.

Seattle participants joined during active infection and were tracked over time. Sequencing was performed on peripheral blood. The TCR was taken from a woman aged 45-59 years with COVID-19, enrolled during active disease.

The DNA for the CDR3 is TGTGCCAGCAGCTTAGGTCGACTATCTTACGAGCAGTACTTC. It specifies CASSLGRLSYEQYF. The chain carries TRBV7-9 and TRBJ2-7; tentatively, D is TRBD2 (5 bases). The length of the CDR3 is 14 residues. Germline V gene data show CDR1 as SEHNR and CDR2 as FQNEAQ (reference sequence). The ends were cut back, 1 base at V and 4 bases at J, with 11 bases in the middle.